This TCR beta chain was identified during a study of spatial heterogeneity in lung cancer (dated by TCRdb to the late 2010s). Describing the broader study: Samples were obtained from approximately 76 patients with early-stage, untreated non-small cell lung cancer from the lung TRACERx cohort. Nonsynonymous mutation counts, determined by whole-exome sequencing of tumor tissue, were related to TCR repertoire features. In the raw uncorrected reads, each unique combination of TCR and UMI appeared more than ten times on average. Follow-up PBMC samples were sequenced whenever available, with the median time to follow-up being about 2 years after resection. Beta-chain transcripts were consistently detected in greater numbers than alpha-chain transcripts, which likely reflects a higher abundance of beta-chain transcripts. In non-small cell lung cancer, the study made a quantitative comparison of TCR alpha and beta repertoires among multiple tumor regions, matched nontumor lung and blood. Both alpha and beta chains were TCR-sequenced in 200 to 250 tumor regions, approximately 64 matched nontumor lung samples and more than 50 PBMC samples obtained at surgery.

This clonotype was seen repeatedly, ten times or more. Its antigen is still unknown. Base qualities are missing; no much larger clone stands one base away. This specimen's time point label, interpreted: blood at routine non-recurrence follow-up after resection. TCR sequencing used whole RNA extracted from tumor and nontumor lung tissue, or from cryopreserved PBMC samples, without cell sorting. Only patients with enough RNA available from two or more tumor regions were chosen for TCR sequencing. Study-level results and caveats: Only 13 to 15 patients were included in the comparisons of baseline and follow-up blood repertoires. Ubiquitous expanded tumor TCRs showed up in blood more often at tumor resection than at routine follow-up. Confirming at a functional level the hypothesis that regional TCRs recognize regional mutations was considered to require additional single-cell paired TCR alpha and beta sequencing.

The CDR3 spans 13 residues, from the cysteine through the phenylalanine. This entry keeps only the CDR3 DNA: 39 bases, framed from base 1. The germline V gene yields SGHAT for CDR1 and FQNNGV for CDR2. Ends trimmed: V by 8 bases, J by 6 bases; bases unmatched to a gene: 6. The library was generated by 5' RACE. The run used a NextSeq 500. To allow correction of PCR and sequencing errors, the TCR library protocol tagged every TCR cDNA molecule with a unique molecular identifier. As for the original processing: TCR identification, UMI-based error correction and CDR3 extraction were performed with Decombinator tools. Expanded TCRs were defined as those above a frequency of 2 per 1,000, corresponding to the top 1% of the tumor frequency distribution. Each repertoire was subsampled 100 times to 5,000 TCRs, after which Renyi diversity was computed with the R vegan package. To build CDR3 similarity networks, amino acid triplet string-kernel similarity was used, and CDR3s were connected when their pairwise similarity was above 0.82. TCRdb reprocessed the public reads (quality trimming at Q25 with fastp, clone calling with MiXCR) and kept in-frame beta chains. Duplicate CDR3 protein sequences are folded into a single record with the most common DNA and genes. These V and J calls originate from TCRdb's pipeline instead of the authors' own analysis. The table for this sample lists approximately 50,000 distinct CDR3 sequences; more than 6.5% of them were counted only once. The top ten hold 35% of the sample.

This receptor was taken from a female donor with early-stage non-small cell lung cancer. Sequencing was performed on PBMCs, taken at follow-up. The V and J genes are TRBV11-2 and TRBJ2-3, and 9 bases in between align with TRBD1. Read as DNA, the sequence is TGTGCCAGCGGATTGGACAGGGGTGATACGCAGTATTTT. It codes for CASGLDRGDTQYF.